This T cell receptor beta chain was found in a study of OX40 agonist ivuxolimab in advanced cancers. Across the whole study: Each dose-escalation patient presented with hepatocellular carcinoma, melanoma, renal cell or head and neck cancer. Allowance was made for prior anti-PD-1, anti-PD-L1 or anti-CTLA-4 therapy, and approximately 41% had some. Study-wide results and caveats: Averaged across samples, CD8+ T cells carried more expanded clones than CD4+ did. Among some nonresponders, normalized T-cell clonal expansion was also low.

About this clone: The antigen remains undetermined.

CDR1 SNHLY and CDR2 FYNNEI come from the germline V gene. Trimming removed 7 bases from V and 1 base from J; junction bases left unmatched: 6. There are 14 residues in the CDR3. Sequencing used immunoSEQ multiplex PCR; TCRdb keeps in-frame clones, though not all of them. The sample consists of approximately 100,000 clones, over 75% of them appearing once. The sequence came from an adult with an advanced solid tumor such as melanoma, head and neck, liver or kidney cancer. This specimen consisted of CD4+ or CD8+ T cells sorted from blood, obtained in a trial of the OX40 agonist ivuxolimab. The rearrangement uses TRBV2 and TRBJ1-1; TRBD1 agrees at 7 bases. The chain's CDR3 is CASTKRTGNTEAFF. The CDR3 DNA reads TGTGCCAGCACCAAAAGGACAGGGAACACTGAAGCTTTCTTT.